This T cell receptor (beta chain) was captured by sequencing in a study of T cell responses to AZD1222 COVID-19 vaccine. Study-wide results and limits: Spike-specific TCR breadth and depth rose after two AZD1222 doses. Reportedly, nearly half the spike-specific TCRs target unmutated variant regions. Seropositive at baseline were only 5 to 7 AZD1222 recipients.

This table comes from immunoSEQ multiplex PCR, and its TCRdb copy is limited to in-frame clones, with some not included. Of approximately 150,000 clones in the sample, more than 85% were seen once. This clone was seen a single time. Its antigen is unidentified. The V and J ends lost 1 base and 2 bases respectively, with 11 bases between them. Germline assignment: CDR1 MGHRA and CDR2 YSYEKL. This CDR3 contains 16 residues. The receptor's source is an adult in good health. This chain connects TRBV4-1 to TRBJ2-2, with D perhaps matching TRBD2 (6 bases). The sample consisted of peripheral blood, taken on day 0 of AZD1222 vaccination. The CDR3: CASSQANSGNTGELFF. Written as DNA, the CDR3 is TGCGCCAGCAGCCAAGCCAATAGCGGCAACACCGGGGAGCTGTTTTTT.